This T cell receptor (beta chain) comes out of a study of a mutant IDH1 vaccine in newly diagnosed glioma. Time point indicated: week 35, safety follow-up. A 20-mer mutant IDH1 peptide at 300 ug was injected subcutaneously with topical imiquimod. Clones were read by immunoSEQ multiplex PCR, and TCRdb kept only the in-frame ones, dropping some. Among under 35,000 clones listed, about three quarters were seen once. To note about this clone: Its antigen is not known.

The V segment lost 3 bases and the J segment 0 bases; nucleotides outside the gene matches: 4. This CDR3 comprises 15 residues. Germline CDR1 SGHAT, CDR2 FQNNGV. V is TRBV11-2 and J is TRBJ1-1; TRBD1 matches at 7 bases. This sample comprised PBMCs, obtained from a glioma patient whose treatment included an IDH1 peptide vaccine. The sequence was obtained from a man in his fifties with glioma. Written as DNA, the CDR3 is TGTGCCAGCAGCTTGCAGGGACAGCTGAACACTGAAGCTTTCTTT. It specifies CASSLQGQLNTEAFF. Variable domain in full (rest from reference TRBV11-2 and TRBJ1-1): EAGVAQSPRYKIIEKRQSVAFWCNPISGHATLYWYQQILGQGPKLLIQFQNNGVVDDSQLPKDRFSAERLKGVDSTLKIQPAKLEDSAVYLCASSLQGQLNTEAFFGQGTRLTVV.